Listed below are T cell receptor beta chains from one sample, sequenced in a study of T cell changes during pregnancy in multiple sclerosis. The method was immunoSEQ multiplex PCR; TCRdb's version includes in-frame clones alone and lacks a portion of them. The table shows tens of thousands of clones, with around 94% occurring only once. Sequenced sample: peripheral blood. The source of these receptors is a female donor with multiple sclerosis, enrolled in a pregnancy study. Each CDR3 is given with its conserved first and last residue.

v_gene	j_gene	CDR3aa
TRBV7-9	TRBJ2-4	CASSLSWGLGKNIQYF
TRBV9	TRBJ2-3	CASSVGFSGRGAGTDTQYF
TRBV18	TRBJ2-3	CASSLGAASTDTQYF
TRBV6-8	TRBJ1-5	CASSRDRPSNQPQHF
TRBV5-1	TRBJ2-3	CASSWSGSTDTQYF
TRBV27	TRBJ1-4	CASPCGTEPATNEKLFF
TRBV28	TRBJ1-2	CASSLRTYYGYTF
TRBV6-1	TRBJ2-5	CASRTPGGQGTQYF
TRBV28	TRBJ1-1	CASSFQGEGTEAFF
TRBV29-1	TRBJ2-7	CSVSGTGGYEQYF
TRBV9	TRBJ1-1	CASSLTGNTEAFF
TRBV6-1	TRBJ1-2	CASRNQVDYGYTF
TRBV15	TRBJ1-4	CATSRDGGGEKLFF
TRBV2	TRBJ2-3	CASSLAVSTDTQYF
TRBV7-2	TRBJ1-4	CASSFRGRPNEKLFF
TRBV2	TRBJ2-1	CASLSGSAGDEQFF
TRBV5-4	TRBJ2-7	CASSGELGGPYEQYF
TRBV7-3	TRBJ2-2	CASSHQGAVGVTGELFF
TRBV7-8	TRBJ1-1	CASSDGTLFEAFF
TRBV4-3	TRBJ2-6	CASSPGLGSGANVLTF
TRBV28	TRBJ1-5	CASSTAQGHQPQHF
TRBV28	TRBJ1-1	CASTYSLGGGRGKHTEAFF
TRBV6-5	TRBJ2-7	CASSWGQGAYEQYF
TRBV6-4	TRBJ2-2	CASSDSREGANTGELFF
TRBV27	TRBJ1-5	CASSMRQGTFSNQPQHF
TRBV23-1	TRBJ1-5	CASSQSHQPQHF
TRBV6-1	TRBJ2-2	CASSRAEGEVGELFF
TRBV6-5	TRBJ1-1	CASSRDSFNTEAFF
TRBV19	TRBJ2-2	CATQVLQGAGGELFF
TRBV28	TRBJ2-1	CASSSGTGYNEQFF
TRBV5-1	TRBJ2-5	CASSLVLGTQETQYF
TRBV27	TRBJ2-1	CASSSGGGRNEQFF
TRBV7-3	TRBJ1-1	CASSPTRDRNTEAFF